This T cell receptor (beta chain) was captured by sequencing in a study of T cell changes during pregnancy in multiple sclerosis. Clones were sequenced by immunoSEQ multiplex PCR, and TCRdb holds only the in-frame ones, with some missing. The table includes some 17,000 clones, around 82% detected once. J gave up 7 bases and V 4 bases, and 9 bases lay outside the gene matches. The germline V gene has CDR1 SGHRS and CDR2 YFSETQ. The CDR3 is 15 residues long. This chain uses TRBV5-1 with TRBJ2-2; 8 nucleotides match TRBD1. This sequence was found in a female donor in good health, enrolled as a control in a pregnancy study. This specimen was CD8+ T cells from peripheral blood mononuclear cells, taken in the third trimester of pregnancy. The CDR3 coding sequence is TGCGCCAGCAGCCCTCGGACAGGGAGAGACGGGGAGCTGTTTTTT. This translates into CASSPRTGRDGELFF.